This passage covers 18 T cell receptor beta chains from one sample sequenced in a study of Tregs in tolerant kidney transplant recipients. The repertoire was sequenced with immunoSEQ multiplex PCR; TCRdb's copy has only in-frame clones and lacks some. Here the sample spans about 240,000 clones, about four fifths being singletons. Material: CD4+ T cells from blood. The receptors derive from a human donor in good health.

V and J are TRBV6-5 and TRBJ1-2; 8 positions agree with TRBD1. The CDR3 loop spans 14 amino acids. Germline V gives CDR1 MNHEY, CDR2 SVGAGI. V shed 6 bases and J 4 bases; nucleotides not matched to a gene: 7. CDR3 loop: CASRLQGVGYGYTF. The DNA of the CDR3 is TGTGCCAGCAGATTACAGGGGGTTGGCTATGGCTACACCTTC.

The J gene is TRBJ2-5, the V gene TRBV9; D unresolved. This CDR3 region has 16 residues. V was pared by 4 bases and J by 7 bases, with 23 bases between. Looked up from germline, CDR1 is SGDLS and CDR2 is YYNGEE. CDR3 region: CASSPKVLGPLGTQYF. The CDR3, as DNA: TGTGCCAGCAGCCCCAAGGTGTTGGGCCCCCTTGGGACCCAGTACTTC.

V gene TRBV4-1 combines with J gene TRBJ2-5; 9 positions agree with TRBD1. Germline CDR1 MGHRA, CDR2 YSYEKL. The length of the CDR3 is 14 residues. The J segment lost 4 bases and the V segment lost 3 bases, leaving 3 bases of the junction unmatched. The CDR3 coding sequence is TGCGCCAGCAGCCAGGGGACAGGGCCAGAGACCCAGTACTTC. It codes for CASSQGTGPETQYF.

V usage is TRBV6-5 and J usage is TRBJ1-5; D gene unclear. Germline V CDR1 and CDR2: MNHEY, SVGAGI. The germline V and J ends were trimmed by 4 bases and 5 bases, with 9 bases remaining between them. The CDR3 length is 13 residues. CDR3 sequence (DNA): TGTGCCAGCAGTTTAGGTTGGGATCAGCCCCAGCATTTT. The encoded protein is CASSLGWDQPQHF.

V gene TRBV5-6 combines with J gene TRBJ2-1, with D possibly TRBD1 on 6 matching bases. This CDR3 spans 13 amino acids. Trimming removed 0 bases at V and 6 bases at J, with 7 bases between. Germline-derived CDR1 and CDR2 are SGHDT and YYEEEE. Here the CDR3 reads CASSLVDSNEQFF. The CDR3 region has the DNA TGTGCCAGCAGCTTGGTGGACAGCAATGAGCAGTTCTTC.

The rearrangement uses TRBV5-1 and TRBJ2-1, with no clear D. This CDR3 contains 17 residues. Germline values: CDR1 SGHRS, CDR2 YFSETQ. Deletions cut 4 bases from V and 3 bases from J, with 20 bases between. CDR3 nucleotides: TGCGCCAGCAGCCCACAGCCCGGAAGCCAAAACTACAATGAGCAGTTCTTC. Protein: CASSPQPGSQNYNEQFF.

The chain joins TRBV5-1 to TRBJ2-2, with 8 nucleotides matching TRBD1. V gave up 3 bases and J gave up 7 bases; unmatched junction bases: 11. The CDR3 spans 16 residues. Germline V gene lookup returns CDR1 SGHRS and CDR2 YFSETQ. The CDR3 sequence: CASSYLGQGAVGELFF. Here the CDR3 DNA reads TGCGCCAGCAGCTATCTGGGGCAGGGGGCCGTCGGGGAGCTGTTTTTT.

The chain recombines TRBV7-2 with TRBJ2-1; D is ambiguous. The germline CDR1 and CDR2 sequences are SGHTA and FQGNSA. Trimming pared 4 bases from V and 9 bases from J, leaving 13 bases between. The CDR3 runs 13 residues. The CDR3: CASSSRTRSEQFF. The CDR3 region has the DNA TGTGCCAGCAGCTCCCGGACCAGGTCTGAGCAGTTCTTC.

The J gene is TRBJ1-1, the V gene TRBV5-1; D is undetermined. The CDR3 loop spans 17 amino acids. Germline CDR1 SGHRS, CDR2 YFSETQ. V lost 0 bases, J lost 0 bases, and 15 bases lay in between. The CDR3 loop is CASSLDRKRPMNTEAFF. The CDR3 region has the DNA TGCGCCAGCAGCTTGGACAGAAAGCGACCTATGAACACTGAAGCTTTCTTT.

The gene calls are TRBV5-1 and TRBJ1-4, with 10 bases that match TRBD1. Germline V CDR1 and CDR2: SGHRS, YFSETQ. V shed 4 bases and J 6 bases; nucleotides not matched to a gene: 3. This CDR3 is 14 amino acids long. The CDR3 DNA reads TGCGCCAGCAGCAACGGACAGGGGGATGAAAAACTGTTTTTT. Protein sequence: CASSNGQGDEKLFF.

V usage is TRBV19 and J usage is TRBJ1-1; TRBD1 matches 7 bases. The CDR3 is made up of 15 amino acids. V was pared by 5 bases and J by 1 base, with 7 bases of the junction left unmatched. CDR1 LNHDA and CDR2 SQIVND come from the germline V gene (reference sequence). The CDR3 region has the DNA TGTGCCAGTAGTGCAGACAGGGCAGCGAACACTGAAGCTTTCTTT. This gives the protein CASSADRAANTEAFF.

This clone was seen just once. V and J are TRBV19 and TRBJ1-5, with 11 bases aligning to TRBD1. The length of the CDR3 is 15 residues. Germline values: CDR1 LNHDA, CDR2 SQIVND (reference sequence). After removal of 5 bases from V and 4 bases from J, the junction contained 4 bases not matched to a gene. CDR3 amino acids: CASSPDRGPNQPQHF. The DNA of the CDR3 is TGTGCCAGTAGTCCGGACAGGGGGCCGAATCAGCCCCAGCATTTT.

This clone was picked up one time. The gene calls are TRBV6-5 and TRBJ2-7; 8 positions agree with TRBD1. Germline CDR1 MNHEY, CDR2 SVGAGI. The ends lost 0 bases at V and 3 bases at J; junction bases unmatched: 4. The CDR3 has 15 amino acids. The CDR3 region is CASSYSPGGVYEQYF. The CDR3 DNA follows: TGTGCCAGCAGTTACTCGCCAGGGGGCGTCTACGAGCAGTACTTC.

This chain links TRBV6-6 with TRBJ2-5, with 14 bases aligning to TRBD2. Germline CDR1 is MNHNY and CDR2 is SVGAGI (reference sequence). Losses at the gene ends were 6 bases for V and 4 bases for J; bases not matched to a gene: 1. CDR3 length: 14 residues. The CDR3 loop reads CASRGTSGRETQYF. The DNA of the CDR3 is TGTGCCAGCAGAGGGACTAGCGGGAGAGAGACCCAGTACTTC.

This clone showed up just a few times. The gene calls are TRBV4-3 and TRBJ1-2; perhaps TRBD1 as D (6 bases). Germline assignment: CDR1 LGHNA and CDR2 YSLEER. The CDR3 is made up of 15 amino acids. V shed 2 bases and J shed 1 base, with 11 bases lying between them. CDR3 sequence: CASSQREGDNYGYTF. The CDR3 coding sequence is TGCGCCAGCAGCCAACGGGAGGGGGATAACTATGGCTACACCTTC.

This chain joins TRBV5-1 and TRBJ1-1; TRBD1 matches 8 bases. Germline CDR1 and CDR2: SGHRS and YFSETQ. CDR3 length: 14 residues. V shed 4 bases and J 3 bases; nucleotides not matched to a gene: 5. The CDR3 region is CASSTQTGDTEAFF. The CDR3 DNA is TGCGCCAGCAGCACCCAGACAGGGGACACTGAAGCTTTCTTT.

The chain couples TRBV30 to TRBJ1-1, with 11 bases lining up with TRBD1. Germline CDR1 GTSNPN, CDR2 SVGIG (reference sequence). Germline trimming cut 5 bases from V and 2 bases from J; bases unmatched to any gene: 10. CDR3 length: 16 residues. The CDR3 region has the DNA TGTGCCTGGTCCCCGAGGGACAGGGGGATAAACACTGAAGCTTTCTTT. As protein: CAWSPRDRGINTEAFF.

The genes are TRBV6-5 and TRBJ2-1; unclear D gene. CDR1 and CDR2 from the germline V gene are MNHEY and SVGAGI. The V end lost 2 bases, the J end lost 3 bases, and 8 bases lay between the germline ends. The CDR3 sequence is 14 residues long. CDR3 sequence reads: CASSYGRNYNEQFF. CDR3 coding DNA: TGTGCCAGCAGTTACGGACGGAACTACAATGAGCAGTTCTTC.